A single sample gave rise to the 26 T cell receptor beta chains below, sequenced in a study of cytomegalovirus exposure and HLA in healthy donors. Produced via immunoSEQ multiplex PCR; TCRdb's table is partial and in-frame only. This table holds about 180,000 clones, 75% to 90% found once. What was sequenced was PBMCs. The receptors stem from a man between 18 and 29 years old in good health and CMV-seropositive.

The chain recombines TRBV5-1 with TRBJ1-1, with D possibly being TRBD1 (6 bases). Trimming took off 2 bases at V and 4 bases at J, with 12 bases between the two ends. Germline V gene sequence: CDR1 SGHRS, CDR2 YFSETQ. CDR3 length: 14 amino acids. CDR3 sequence: CASSLQGFITEAFF. For the CDR3, the DNA is TGCGCCAGCAGCTTACAGGGTTTTATCACTGAAGCTTTCTTT.

The rearrangement uses TRBV6-5 and TRBJ2-7; the D is unclear. CDR3 size: 16 residues. Trimming stripped 2 bases from V and 0 bases from J, with 14 bases between. In germline, CDR1 is MNHEY, CDR2 SVGAGI. Here the CDR3 DNA reads TGTGCCAGCAGTTACGGCGGTTGGCGGAGCTCCTACGAGCAGTACTTC. This sequence encodes CASSYGGWRSSYEQYF.

V and J are TRBV4-2 and TRBJ2-5; 11 bases fit TRBD2. Per the germline V gene, CDR1 is LGHNA and CDR2 is YNFKEQ. The CDR3 loop spans 20 amino acids. The junction had 22 bases not matched to a gene; V was cut back by 0 bases and J by 10 bases. CDR3 region: CASSQDRVAGGPETRRDQYF. The DNA of the CDR3 is TGTGCCAGCAGCCAAGATAGGGTAGCGGGAGGGCCCGAGACAAGGCGAGACCAGTACTTC.

The chain uses TRBV27 and TRBJ2-7; 7 bases fit TRBD2. V dropped 1 base and J dropped 2; count of bases not matched to a gene: 5. There are 15 residues in the CDR3. Germline CDR1 MNHEY, CDR2 SMNVEV (reference sequence). DNA for the CDR3: TGTGCCAGCAGTTTATGGGGCGGGAGCCCCTACGAGCAGTACTTC. Its protein product is CASSLWGGSPYEQYF.

The chain has TRBV30 and TRBJ2-5; 8 bases line up with TRBD2. Germline trimming cut 3 bases from V and 5 bases from J; bases unmatched to any gene: 5. The germline gives CDR1 GTSNPN, CDR2 SVGIG (reference sequence). There are 13 residues in the CDR3. The CDR3 sequence is CAWSGGEGETQYF. CDR3 DNA sequence: TGTGCCTGGAGCGGGGGGGAGGGGGAGACCCAGTACTTC.

The chain employs TRBV27 and TRBJ2-5; the D is unclear. The CDR3 length is 14 residues. Germline V gives CDR1 MNHEY, CDR2 SMNVEV (reference sequence). Trimming removed 0 bases at V and 5 bases at J, with 10 bases between. In DNA form, the CDR3 reads TGTGCCAGCAGTTTATCAGGCAACGGGGAGACCCAGTACTTC. Translating gives CASSLSGNGETQYF.

The J gene is TRBJ1-1, the V gene TRBV27; 7 nucleotides line up with TRBD1. The CDR3 contains 15 residues. The V and J ends lost 6 bases and 4 bases, in that order; junction bases with no gene match: 11. Germline CDR1 MNHEY, CDR2 SMNVEV (reference sequence). DNA for the CDR3: TGTGCCAGCAGCCCCGGGGTCAGGGGGTTCACTGAAGCTTTCTTT. Encoded protein: CASSPGVRGFTEAFF.

The count of this clone is one. V is TRBV27 and J is TRBJ2-7; 8 nucleotides line up with TRBD1. Germline lookup yields CDR1 MNHEY and CDR2 SMNVEV (reference sequence). CDR3 length: 15 amino acids. V dropped 10 bases and J dropped 3; count of bases not matched to a gene: 14. The CDR3 protein is CATMNGQGPVYEQYF. Here the CDR3 DNA reads TGTGCCACCATGAACGGACAGGGACCCGTCTACGAGCAGTACTTC.

The genes are TRBV28 and TRBJ1-1; D unresolved. Trimming removed 5 bases from V and 2 bases from J, with 6 bases in between. Germline lookup yields CDR1 MDHEN and CDR2 SYDVKM. This CDR3 has 12 amino acids. DNA for the CDR3: TGTGCCAGCAGTGGGCTTAACACTGAAGCTTTCTTT. It translates to CASSGLNTEAFF.

The rearrangement links TRBV4-1 to TRBJ2-7, with 9 bases matching TRBD1. The V gene's germline CDR1 is MGHRA and CDR2 YSYEKL. With V trimmed by 0 bases and J by 1 base, 4 bases remained unmatched. The CDR3 totals 16 residues. The CDR3 loop reads CASSQDRTGDSYEQYF. Written as DNA, the CDR3 is TGCGCCAGCAGCCAAGATCGGACAGGGGATTCCTACGAGCAGTACTTC.

The CDR3 DNA is TGTGCCAGCAGTTCACCTCTGACAGTATCGTACTCTGGGGCCAACGTCCTGACTTTC. Translated, it gives CASSSPLTVSYSGANVLTF. The chain has TRBV28 and TRBJ2-6, with a possible D match to TRBD1 (5 bases). Germline CDR1 is MDHEN and CDR2 is SYDVKM. Trimming took 4 bases from V and 0 from J, leaving 19 bases between them. CDR3 length: 19 residues.

The rearrangement links TRBV18 to TRBJ2-6, with a weak D call TRBD1 (5 bases). The germline CDR1 and CDR2 sequences are KGHSH and LQKENI. The CDR3 consists of 15 residues. V dropped 2 bases and J dropped 2 bases, with 7 bases sitting between them. CDR3 residues: CASSPGRAGANVLTF. The CDR3 nucleotides read TGTGCCAGCTCACCAGGCAGGGCTGGGGCCAACGTCCTGACTTTC.

The chain has TRBV6-1 and TRBJ2-3; 10 bases agree with TRBD2. The trim removed 5 bases at V and 6 bases at J, leaving 8 bases unmatched. The CDR3 spans 15 residues. Per the germline V gene, CDR1 is MNHNS and CDR2 is SASEGT. The CDR3 DNA sequence: TGTGCCAGCAGTTTAGCGGGGGGCTCCCCCGATACGCAGTATTTT. Its translation: CASSLAGGSPDTQYF.

The chain has TRBV2 and TRBJ2-1; 7 nucleotides match TRBD2. In germline, CDR1 is SNHLY, CDR2 FYNNEI. The CDR3 runs to 13 residues. V lost 5 bases to trimming and J lost 15 bases; unmatched junction nucleotides: 13. The CDR3 coding sequence is TGTGCCAGCAGTAAATTGGTAGCGGGCCTTAGGTTCTTC. It translates to CASSKLVAGLRFF.

This clone was recorded once. The V call is TRBV9, the J call TRBJ2-7, with TRBD2 as a possible D gene (5 bases). Germline CDR1 is SGDLS and CDR2 is YYNGEE. V shed 3 bases and J shed 2 bases, with 15 bases lying between them. There are 15 residues in the CDR3. As DNA, the CDR3 is TGTGCCAGCAGCGGGTCGGACTCCCCTCCCTACGAGCAGTACTTC. Residues: CASSGSDSPPYEQYF.

This clone occurred once. V is TRBV9 and J is TRBJ2-2; possibly TRBD1 for D (6 bases). The CDR3 is 14 amino acids. Trimming took 1 base from V and 5 from J, leaving 9 bases between them. CDR1 is SGDLS, CDR2 YYNGEE, per germline. The CDR3 DNA reads TGTGCCAGCAGCGTACTTACAGGGACCGGGGAGCTGTTTTTT. It is translated as CASSVLTGTGELFF. Together with reference TRBV9 and TRBJ2-2, the CDR3 gives the full variable domain: DSGVTQTPKHLITATGQRVTLRCSPRSGDLSVYWYQQSLDQGLQFLIQYYNGEERAKGNILERFSAQQFPDLHSELNLSSLELGDSALYFCASSVLTGTGELFFGEGSRLTVL.

The rearrangement uses TRBV7-3 and TRBJ2-3, with TRBD2 identical over 11 bases. V lost 3 bases and J lost 4; bases outside the gene matches: 3. CDR3 length equals 15 residues. Looked up from germline, CDR1 is SGHTA and CDR2 is FQGTGA. The CDR3 sequence is CASSLVAGGPDTQYF. The CDR3 bases are TGTGCCAGCAGCTTGGTAGCGGGGGGGCCAGATACGCAGTATTTT.

This sequence joins TRBV6-7 and TRBJ1-2, with D perhaps TRBD1 (5 bases). TRBV6-7 is an open reading frame whose function is uncertain. The CDR3 sequence is 11 residues long. V was trimmed by 8 bases and J by 11 bases, leaving 15 bases between them. This CDR3 reads CASGGGIGYTF. CDR3 nucleotide sequence: TGTGCCAGCGGGGGAGGGATTGGGTACACCTTC.

This sequence joins TRBV30 and TRBJ1-5; the D is unclear. The V gene's germline CDR1 is GTSNPN and CDR2 SVGIG (reference sequence). This CDR3 spans 14 amino acids. V lost 2 bases and J lost 7, with 15 bases in between. The CDR3 coding sequence is TGTGCCTGGAGTATGGGGTTCTCGGGGCAGCCCCAGCATTTT. Its translation: CAWSMGFSGQPQHF.

This clone was found a few times. The chain carries TRBV10-2 and TRBJ1-2, with D maybe TRBD1 (5 bases). The length of the CDR3 is 17 residues. V was pared by 0 bases and J by 0 bases, with 14 bases between. Germline V gives CDR1 WSHSY, CDR2 SAAADI. As DNA, the CDR3 is TGCGCCAGCAGTGAGTCGCGGGGGGGACCGACTAACTATGGCTACACCTTC. Translating it yields CASSESRGGPTNYGYTF.

This clone appeared a single time. The chain joins TRBV11-2 to TRBJ2-1; 8 bases map to TRBD2. Germline assignment: CDR1 SGHAT and CDR2 FQNNGV. The CDR3 totals 15 residues. The V and J ends lost 3 bases and 5 bases, in that order; junction bases with no gene match: 6. CDR3 nucleotide sequence: TGTGCCAGCAGCTTGGTAGCGGGAAGTAACAATGAGCAGTTCTTC. Translating it yields CASSLVAGSNNEQFF.

The V call is TRBV14, the J call TRBJ2-1, with 10 bases that match TRBD2. CDR3 length equals 17 residues. Germline lookup yields CDR1 SGHDN and CDR2 FVKESK. The V segment lost 4 bases and the J segment 3 bases; nucleotides outside the gene matches: 9. CDR3 loop: CASSPQVSGRIYNEQFF. The CDR3 bases are TGTGCCAGCAGCCCCCAGGTTAGCGGGAGGATCTACAATGAGCAGTTCTTC.

J is TRBJ1-3 and V is TRBV5-1; D is perhaps TRBD1 (5 bases). Trimming took off 4 bases at V and 0 bases at J, with 17 bases between the two ends. In germline, CDR1 is SGHRS, CDR2 YFSETQ. The CDR3 length is 17 residues. In DNA form, the CDR3 reads TGCGCCAGCAGCCGGAACCCGACAGCGAACTCTGGAAACACCATATATTTT. Translation: CASSRNPTANSGNTIYF.

As to this clone: A read error may produce the germline difference seen at one junction end. The chain combines TRBV7-9 with TRBJ2-2; TRBD1 might be the D (6 bases). This CDR3 contains 16 residues. Germline CDR1 is SEHNR and CDR2 is FQNEAQ (reference sequence). The CDR3: CASSVARGRNTGELFF. In DNA, the CDR3 is TGTGCCAGCAGCGTAGCCAGGGGACGGAACACCGGGGAGCTGTTTTTT.

This chain links TRBV25-1 with TRBJ2-2; 8 bases fit TRBD1. Germline V lookup: CDR1 MGHDK, CDR2 SYGVNS. There are 15 residues in the CDR3. J was trimmed by 6 bases and V by 3 bases; bases with no gene match: 6. CDR3 in amino acids: CASSEKRTGPGELFF. The CDR3 coding sequence is TGTGCCAGCAGTGAGAAAAGGACAGGGCCCGGGGAGCTGTTTTTT.

The gene calls are TRBV28 and TRBJ1-1; no definite D call. The CDR3 has 13 amino acids. The V gene's germline CDR1 is MDHEN and CDR2 SYDVKM. V was shortened by 4 bases and J by 3 bases, with 9 bases between the two germline ends. The DNA of the CDR3 is TGTGCCAGCAGTTCAGGCAGTTACACTGAAGCTTTCTTT. Its protein product is CASSSGSYTEAFF.